The present T cell receptor beta chain was sequenced within a study of blood T cell repertoires in COVID-19. In the original workflow: Reference gene primer amplification gave nucleated cell count estimates. TCRdb's table, derived via immunoSEQ multiplex PCR, lists solely in-frame clones and lacks some. D and trimming were read from the DNA, whereas the V and J calls and clone size are those reported in that table. The sample includes some 300,000 clones, about 87% of them seen just once. Germline V gene sequence: CDR1 SGHTA, CDR2 FQGTGA. The CDR3 totals 15 residues. V gave up 5 bases and J gave up 4 bases; unmatched junction bases: 4.

The rearrangement uses TRBV7-3 and TRBJ2-1; TRBD2 aligns across 11 bases. The sequenced sample consisted of peripheral blood. The receptor comes from a woman in her forties or fifties with COVID-19, enrolled during active disease. The CDR3 here is CASSQGTSGYNEQFF. CDR3 nucleotide sequence: TGTGCCAGCAGCCAGGGGACTAGCGGATACAATGAGCAGTTCTTC.